The T cell receptor (beta chain) under discussion was sequenced for a study of CD8+ T cells in alopecia areata. This clone was seen more than once but under ten times. Extracted RNA was reverse transcribed, and the resulting cDNA served as sequencing template. The repertoire was sequenced with immunoSEQ multiplex PCR; TCRdb's copy has only in-frame clones and lacks some. The repertoire holds around 270,000 clones, nearly 60% seen once, with about 1.8% in the top ten. Treatment noted: oral pan-JAK inhibitor, 5-10 mg twice daily. Per the germline V gene, CDR1 is MNHNS and CDR2 is SASEGT. Trimming removed 3 bases from V and 9 bases from J, with 9 bases in between. The CDR3 sequence is 11 residues long.

Sequencing was performed on CD4+ T cells sorted from blood, taken at week 24, from a patient treated with tofacitinib. V gene TRBV6-1 combines with J gene TRBJ2-7; no definite D call. This clonotype originated in a human donor with alopecia areata. The CDR3 DNA follows: TGTGCCAGCAGTGATGGGCTGAGGCAGTACTTC. Encoded protein: CASSDGLRQYF.